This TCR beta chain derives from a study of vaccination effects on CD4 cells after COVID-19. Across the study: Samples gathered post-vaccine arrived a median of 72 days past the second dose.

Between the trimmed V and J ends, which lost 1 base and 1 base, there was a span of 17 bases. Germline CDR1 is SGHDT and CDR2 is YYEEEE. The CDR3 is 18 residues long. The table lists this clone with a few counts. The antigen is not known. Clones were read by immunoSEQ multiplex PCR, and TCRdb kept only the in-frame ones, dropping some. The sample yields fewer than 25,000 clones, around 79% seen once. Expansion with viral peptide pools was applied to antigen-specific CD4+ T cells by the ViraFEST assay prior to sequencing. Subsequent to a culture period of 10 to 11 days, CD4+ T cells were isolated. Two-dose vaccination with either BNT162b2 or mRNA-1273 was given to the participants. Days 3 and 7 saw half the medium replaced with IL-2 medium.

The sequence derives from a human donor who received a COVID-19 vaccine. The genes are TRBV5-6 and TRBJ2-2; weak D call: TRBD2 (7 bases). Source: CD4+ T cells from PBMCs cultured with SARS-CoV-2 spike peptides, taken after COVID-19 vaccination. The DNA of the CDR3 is TGTGCCAGCAGCTTGTGGGGGGGCGAACTTTTGAACACCGGGGAGCTGTTTTTT. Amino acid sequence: CASSLWGGELLNTGELFF.